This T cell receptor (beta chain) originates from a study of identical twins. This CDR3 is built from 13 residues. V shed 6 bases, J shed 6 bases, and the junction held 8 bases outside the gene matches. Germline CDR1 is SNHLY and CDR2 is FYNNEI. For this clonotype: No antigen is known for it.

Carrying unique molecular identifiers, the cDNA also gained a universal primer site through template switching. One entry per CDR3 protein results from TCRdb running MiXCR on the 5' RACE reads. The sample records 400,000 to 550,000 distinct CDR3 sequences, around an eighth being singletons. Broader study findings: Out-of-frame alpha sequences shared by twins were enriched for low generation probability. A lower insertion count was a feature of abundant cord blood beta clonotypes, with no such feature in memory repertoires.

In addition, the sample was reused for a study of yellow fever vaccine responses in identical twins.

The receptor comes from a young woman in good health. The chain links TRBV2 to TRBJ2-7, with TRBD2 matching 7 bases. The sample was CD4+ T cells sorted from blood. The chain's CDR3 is CASRQDGTIEQYF. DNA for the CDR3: TGTGCCAGCAGGCAGGACGGGACTATCGAGCAGTACTTC.